The 25 T cell receptor beta chains below were found in one sample sequenced in a study of molecular identifiers for immune sequencing clone quantification. From the PCR reads, TCRdb called clonotypes with MiXCR, one entry per CDR3 protein. The repertoire holds about 320,000 distinct CDR3 sequences, with about 21% as singletons. The source material was naive CD8+ T cells from blood, with Jurkat cell RNA spiked in. Specified subset: FACS-sorted CD8+CD4-CCR7+CD45RA+ naive T cells. Receptor source: a human donor in good health. Some libraries in this study had Jurkat cell RNA spiked in.

This clonotype was seen ten or more times. The rearrangement joins TRBV4-3 to TRBJ2-7; 9 positions agree with TRBD2. Germline-derived CDR1 and CDR2 are LGHNA and YSLEER. The V and J ends lost 1 base and 2 bases, in that order; junction bases with no gene match: 3. This CDR3 is 15 amino acids long. The CDR3: CASSQVVAGAYEQYF. The CDR3 bases are TGCGCCAGCAGCCAAGTGGTAGCGGGGGCCTACGAGCAGTACTTC.

As concerns this clonotype: This could be a read error, since a much larger clone is one nucleotide away. The rearrangement joins TRBV7-6 to TRBJ2-7, with a possible D match to TRBD2 (5 bases). The CDR3 length is 15 residues. CDR1 is SGHVS and CDR2 is FNYEAQ in the germline V gene. The germline V and J ends were trimmed by 8 bases and 2 bases, with 19 bases remaining between them. The CDR3 reads CASGPPGLATYEQYF. The CDR3 coding sequence is TGTGCCAGCGGCCCCCCAGGACTTGCCACCTACGAGCAGTACTTC.

This clonotype was recorded many times. This chain uses TRBV7-6 with TRBJ2-5; the D is unclear. The CDR3 runs to 13 residues. Trimming cost V 5 bases and J 4 bases, with 11 bases left between them. Germline-derived CDR1 and CDR2 are SGHVS and FNYEAQ. CDR3: CASSPRGRETQYF. The DNA for the CDR3 is TGTGCCAGCAGCCCCCGCGGACGAGAGACCCAGTACTTC. The full variable domain, with the rest looked up from reference TRBV7-6 and TRBJ2-5, is GAGVSQSPRYKVTKRGQDVALRCDPISGHVSLYWYRQALGQGPEFLTYFNYEAQQDKSGLPNDRFSAERPEGSISTLTIQRTEQRDSAMYRCASSPRGRETQYFGPGTRLLVL.

This chain uses TRBV28 with TRBJ1-5, with D unclear. There are 14 residues in the CDR3. Germline-derived CDR1 and CDR2 are MDHEN and SYDVKM. Trimming removed 3 bases from V and 7 bases from J, with 13 bases in between. CDR3 loop: CASSFRGGRQPQHF. DNA for the CDR3: TGTGCCAGCAGTTTCCGTGGAGGGCGCCAGCCCCAGCATTTT. Drawing the rest from reference TRBV28 and TRBJ1-5, the complete variable domain is DVKVTQSSRYLVKRTGEKVFLECVQDMDHENMFWYRQDPGLGLRLIYFSYDVKMKEKGDIPEGYSVSREKKERFSLILESASTNQTSMYLCASSFRGGRQPQHFGDGTRLSIL.

There are many counts of this clonotype. This rearrangement joins TRBV5-4 to TRBJ1-1, with D perhaps matching TRBD1 (5 bases). Per germline, CDR1 SGHNT and CDR2 YYREEE (reference sequence). Trimming pared 2 bases from V and 11 bases from J, leaving 16 bases between. The CDR3 sequence is 13 residues long. CDR3 nucleotides: TGTGCCAGCAGCTTAGGGGTAGCGGGTGACGCTTTCTTT. Translation gives CASSLGVAGDAFF.

This clonotype has ten or more counts. This sequence joins TRBV3-1 and TRBJ2-7; 7 bases line up with TRBD2. Germline CDR1 LGHDT, CDR2 YNNKEL (reference sequence). This CDR3 is built from 16 residues. The J segment lost 3 bases and the V segment lost 3 bases, leaving 11 bases of the junction unmatched. The CDR3 DNA sequence: TGTGCCAGCAGCCATGGGGCTCCGGCGGGAGACTACGAGCAGTACTTC. This encodes CASSHGAPAGDYEQYF.

Concerning this clonotype: Since a much larger clone is just one base distant, this may be a read error. The rearrangement uses TRBV4-3 and TRBJ1-1; the D gene is possibly TRBD1 (5 bases). The CDR3 contains 14 residues. Germline values: CDR1 LGHNA, CDR2 YSLEER. CDR3 in amino acids: CASNVWEGNTGAFF. In DNA form, the CDR3 reads TGCGCCAGCAACGTTTGGGAGGGGAACACTGGAGCTTTCTTT.

As for this clonotype: This may come from a read error, since a much larger clone is one base off. The genes are TRBV12-3 or TRBV12-4 and TRBJ1-5; maybe TRBD1 (5 bases). V was shortened by 8 bases and J by 5 bases, with 16 bases between the two germline ends. This CDR3 region has 14 residues. The chain's CDR3 is CASARLGADQPQHF. CDR3 nucleotides: TGTGCCAGCGCCCGCCTCGGGGCGGATCAGCCCCAGCATTTT.

This clonotype was detected many times. The chain uses TRBV6-5 and TRBJ2-5; D possibly corresponds to TRBD1 (7 bases). V lost 2 bases and J lost 4, with 20 bases in between. CDR1 is MNHEY and CDR2 is SVGAGI in the germline V gene. This CDR3 has 17 residues. For the CDR3, the DNA is TGTGCCAGCAGTTACGGGGGGCCAGGGGGGTTATCAGAGACCCAGTACTTC. This codes for CASSYGGPGGLSETQYF.

This clonotype was seen a few times. The V and J genes are TRBV3-1 and TRBJ1-2; the D gene is possibly TRBD1 (5 bases). Trimming took off 2 bases at V and 3 bases at J, with 19 bases between the two ends. The CDR3 consists of 17 residues. Looked up from germline, CDR1 is LGHDT and CDR2 is YNNKEL (reference sequence). CDR3 nucleotides: TGTGCCAGCAGCCAATTTAGGGACGTGGGAGGATACTATGGCTACACCTTC. This encodes CASSQFRDVGGYYGYTF.

There are many counts of this clonotype. The chain couples TRBV6-2 or TRBV6-3 to TRBJ2-7; possible D gene TRBD2, 5 bases. Trimming cost V 5 bases and J 0 bases, with 11 bases left between them. Per the germline V gene, CDR1 is MNHEY and CDR2 is SVGEGT. This CDR3 contains 14 residues. Here the CDR3 reads CASSARGNSYEQYF. CDR3 sequence (DNA): TGTGCCAGCAGTGCCCGGGGTAACTCCTACGAGCAGTACTTC.

This clonotype was seen only a few times. V and J are TRBV7-6 and TRBJ2-5; D tentatively fits TRBD1 or TRBD2 (5 bases each). Germline-derived CDR1 and CDR2 are SGHVS and FNYEAQ. V was shortened by 5 bases and J by 2 bases, with 12 bases between the two germline ends. This CDR3 has 14 residues. The CDR3 loop reads CASSDQGRQETQYF. In DNA form, the CDR3 reads TGTGCCAGCAGCGATCAGGGACGGCAAGAGACCCAGTACTTC.

Remarks on this clonotype: At one end the junction does not follow the germline gene, possibly because of a read error. This rearrangement joins TRBV3-1 to TRBJ2-7, with TRBD2 as a possible D gene (5 bases). CDR3 length equals 15 residues. Germline-derived CDR1 and CDR2 are LGHDT and YNNKEL (reference sequence). The CDR3 region has the DNA TGTGCCAGCAGCCAAGTCCGAGGGCGCGGCTACGGGCAGTACTTC. This encodes CASSQVRGRGYGQYF.

Ten or more counts support this clonotype. The chain links TRBV28 to TRBJ1-1; possible D gene TRBD1, 5 bases. CDR1 and CDR2 from the germline V gene are MDHEN and SYDVKM. The V end lost 6 bases, the J end lost 1 base, and 9 bases lay between the germline ends. The length of the CDR3 is 13 residues. The CDR3 sequence is CASRGTGNTEAFF. CDR3 bases: TGTGCCAGCAGGGGAACAGGGAACACTGAAGCTTTCTTT. The full variable domain, in which reference TRBV28 and TRBJ1-1 provide the parts outside the CDR3, is DVKVTQSSRYLVKRTGEKVFLECVQDMDHENMFWYRQDPGLGLRLIYFSYDVKMKEKGDIPEGYSVSREKKERFSLILESASTNQTSMYLCASRGTGNTEAFFGQGTRLTVV.

This clonotype was detected a few times. This chain joins TRBV14 and TRBJ1-1; D is unresolved. The CDR3 loop spans 13 amino acids. In germline, CDR1 is SGHDN, CDR2 FVKESK. With 3 bases removed from V and 1 base from J, the gap between germline ends came to 6 bases. The CDR3 reads CASSHYRNTEAFF. DNA for the CDR3: TGTGCCAGCAGCCACTACAGGAACACTGAAGCTTTCTTT.

This clonotype appeared many times. J is TRBJ1-1 and V is TRBV6-5; D is possibly TRBD1 (6 bases). The CDR3 runs 13 residues. The V gene's germline CDR1 is MNHEY and CDR2 SVGAGI. V shed 6 bases and J shed 6 bases, with 14 bases lying between them. The CDR3: CASRLQGGSEAFF. CDR3 DNA sequence: TGTGCCAGCAGATTACAGGGTGGCTCTGAAGCTTTCTTT.

This clonotype is a singleton in its sample. A read error is possible here, since a much larger clone lies one base away. The chain carries TRBV5-3 and TRBJ2-3; unclear D gene. TRBV5-3 is identified as an open reading frame with a role that is uncertain. The length of the CDR3 is 12 residues. CDR3 sequence: CASSLGLNTQYF. CDR3 coding DNA: TGTGCCAGCAGCTTGGGTCTGAATACGCAGTATTTT.

As regards this clonotype: The junction shows a germline mismatch at one end, possibly a read error. The chain couples TRBV20-1 to TRBJ1-4; D is unresolved. The CDR3 runs 12 residues. CDR1 is DFQATT and CDR2 is SNEGSKA in the germline V gene (reference sequence). CDR3 loop: CSASDRVEKLSF. For the CDR3, the DNA is TGCAGTGCTAGTGACCGGGTTGAAAAACTGTCTTTT.

This clonotype was seen a few times. The chain recombines TRBV6-2 or TRBV6-3 with TRBJ2-3; tentative D call: TRBD2 (5 bases). The CDR3 runs to 13 residues. The ends were cut back, 2 bases at V and 6 bases at J, with 9 bases in the middle. Germline CDR1 MNHEY, CDR2 SVGEGT. The CDR3 reads CASSYQRQDTQYF. In DNA, the CDR3 is TGTGCCAGCAGTTACCAGCGGCAGGATACGCAGTATTTT.

This clonotype was found many times. V gene TRBV19 combines with J gene TRBJ2-2, with 8 bases identical to TRBD1. The CDR3 sequence is 13 residues long. Germline assignment: CDR1 LNHDA and CDR2 SQIVND (reference sequence). V lost 10 bases to trimming and J lost 5 bases; unmatched junction nucleotides: 6. The CDR3 loop reads CATHTGGTGELFF. The CDR3 bases are TGTGCCACTCATACAGGGGGTACCGGGGAGCTGTTTTTT.

In this sample, this clonotype turned up many times. V is TRBV6-5 and J is TRBJ2-2; D is possibly TRBD1 or TRBD2 (5 bases each). V lost 0 bases and J 0 bases, leaving 11 bases between the germline ends. The CDR3 length is 17 residues. Looked up from germline, CDR1 is MNHEY and CDR2 is SVGAGI. The CDR3 sequence: CASSYSLGPSNTGELFF. DNA for the CDR3: TGTGCCAGCAGTTACTCTTTGGGACCGTCGAACACCGGGGAGCTGTTTTTT.

This clonotype was recorded at least ten times. The CDR3 region is CASSLSLAVYNEQFF. In nucleotides, the CDR3 is TGTGCCAGCAGCTTAAGTCTAGCGGTATACAATGAGCAGTTCTTC. The chain has TRBV7-3 and TRBJ2-1, with TRBD2 identical over 7 bases. This CDR3 contains 15 residues. Germline V CDR1 and CDR2: SGHTA, FQGTGA. V trimming: 1 base; J trimming: 4 bases; junction bases outside the gene matches: 4.

The V and J genes are TRBV27 and TRBJ1-1, with D possibly TRBD1 on 5 matching bases. The germline V and J ends were trimmed by 7 bases and 1 base, with 13 bases remaining between them. CDR3 length equals 14 residues. Germline loops: CDR1 MNHEY, CDR2 SMNVEV (reference sequence). The CDR3 DNA is TGTGCCAGCAAAATCCGGGGCGGGAACACTGAAGCTTTCTTT. This translates into CASKIRGGNTEAFF.

To note about this clonotype: This may stem from a read error, because a much larger clone lies one nucleotide away. V and J are TRBV30 and TRBJ2-5; TRBD2 matches at 8 bases. The CDR3 sequence is 12 residues long. V dropped 3 bases and J dropped 5; count of bases not matched to a gene: 2. In germline, CDR1 is GTSNPN, CDR2 SVGIG (reference sequence). The CDR3 here is CAWSGGEETQYF. DNA of the CDR3: TGTGCCTGGAGCGGGGGGGAGGAGACCCAGTACTTC.

This sequence joins TRBV20-1 and TRBJ2-1; perhaps TRBD2 as D (6 bases). CDR3 length: 15 amino acids. The germline gives CDR1 DFQATT, CDR2 SNEGSKA (reference sequence). V dropped 5 bases and J dropped 2 bases, with 16 bases sitting between them. The CDR3 region is CSAVDLAKTYNEQFF. The CDR3 bases are TGCAGTGCTGTCGATCTAGCGAAAACCTACAATGAGCAGTTCTTC.